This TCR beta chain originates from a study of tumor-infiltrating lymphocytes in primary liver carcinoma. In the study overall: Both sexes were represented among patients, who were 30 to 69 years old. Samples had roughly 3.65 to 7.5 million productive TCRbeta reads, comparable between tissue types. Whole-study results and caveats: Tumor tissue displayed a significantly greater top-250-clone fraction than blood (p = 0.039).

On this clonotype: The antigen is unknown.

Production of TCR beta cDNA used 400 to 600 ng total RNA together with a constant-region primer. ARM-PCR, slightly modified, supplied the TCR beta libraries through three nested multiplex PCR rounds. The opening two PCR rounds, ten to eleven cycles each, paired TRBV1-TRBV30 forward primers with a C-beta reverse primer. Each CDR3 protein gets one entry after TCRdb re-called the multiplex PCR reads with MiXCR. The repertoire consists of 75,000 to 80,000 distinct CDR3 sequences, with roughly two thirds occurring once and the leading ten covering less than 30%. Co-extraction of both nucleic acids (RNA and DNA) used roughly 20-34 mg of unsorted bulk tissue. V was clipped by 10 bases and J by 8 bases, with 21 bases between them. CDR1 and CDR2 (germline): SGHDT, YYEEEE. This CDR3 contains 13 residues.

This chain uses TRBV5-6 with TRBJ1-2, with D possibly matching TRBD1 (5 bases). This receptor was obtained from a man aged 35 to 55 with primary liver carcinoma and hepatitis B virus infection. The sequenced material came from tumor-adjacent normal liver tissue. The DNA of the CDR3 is TGTGCCTGCAACTTGGTTGGAACAGGAGGCTACACCTTC. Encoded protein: CACNLVGTGGYTF.